Below are 16 T cell receptor beta chains sequenced from a single sample in a study of control samples from healthy donors and cancer patients. Using immunoSEQ multiplex PCR, the repertoire was profiled, and TCRdb retains in-frame clones only, with some absent. The repertoire consists of some 140,000 clones, with approximately 94% occurring once and the leading ten covering 5.5% to 6%. The sequenced sample consisted of blood. The receptors shown here come from a man aged 40-49 years in good health.

The chain has TRBV4-3 and TRBJ1-2; no reliable D call. The V gene lost 0 bases and the J gene lost 0 bases, with 14 bases spanning the gap. CDR3 length: 17 residues. Germline CDR1 LGHNA, CDR2 YSLEER. CDR3 sequence: CASSQDLGGSANYGYTF. For the CDR3, the DNA is TGCGCCAGCAGCCAAGATCTGGGAGGGTCAGCTAACTATGGCTACACCTTC.

The chain is built from TRBV19 and TRBJ1-1; D unresolved. Germline-derived CDR1 and CDR2 are LNHDA and SQIVND (reference sequence). Trimming stripped 1 base from V and 3 bases from J, with 9 bases between. CDR3 length equals 14 residues. The CDR3 reads CASSIGQAYTEAFF. For the CDR3, the DNA is TGTGCCAGTAGTATAGGTCAGGCGTACACTGAAGCTTTCTTT. Complete variable domain (other parts from reference TRBV19 and TRBJ1-1): DGGITQSPKYLFRKEGQNVTLSCEQNLNHDAMYWYRQDPGQGLRLIYYSQIVNDFQKGDIAEGYSVSREKKESFPLTVTSAQKNPTAFYLCASSIGQAYTEAFFGQGTRLTVV.

This chain connects TRBV5-1 to TRBJ2-2; D might be TRBD1 (5 bases). The CDR3 loop spans 12 amino acids. V shed 5 bases and J shed 4 bases, with 6 bases lying between them. Looked up from germline, CDR1 is SGHRS and CDR2 is YFSETQ. CDR3 sequence reads: CASSRGTGELFF. As DNA, the CDR3 is TGCGCCAGCAGTAGGGGCACCGGGGAGCTGTTTTTT.

This clone came up once. The chain is built from TRBV19 and TRBJ2-1, with TRBD1 matching over 8 bases. Germline V gene sequence: CDR1 LNHDA, CDR2 SQIVND (reference sequence). The CDR3 spans 15 residues. V lost 4 bases and J lost 5; bases outside the gene matches: 7. CDR3 coding DNA: TGTGCCAGTAGTAAAACGCAGGGGGCGAACAATGAGCAGTTCTTC. It yields the protein CASSKTQGANNEQFF.

The chain is built from TRBV24-1 and TRBJ1-3; D uncertain. V lost 3 bases, J lost 3 bases, and 8 bases lay in between. Germline V gene lookup returns CDR1 KGHDR and CDR2 SFDVKD. The CDR3 extends over 14 amino acids. The CDR3 DNA is TGTGCCACCAGTGATCCTCTCTATGGAAACACCATATATTTT. This gives the protein CATSDPLYGNTIYF.

This chain joins TRBV4-3 and TRBJ2-3; D is possibly TRBD2 (6 bases). With 5 bases removed from V and 2 bases from J, the gap between germline ends came to 8 bases. Germline CDR1 and CDR2: LGHNA and YSLEER. This CDR3 comprises 13 residues. CDR3 DNA: TGCGCCAGCAGCGGGGGGTCCACAGATACGCAGTATTTT. It encodes CASSGGSTDTQYF.

V is TRBV5-1 and J is TRBJ1-1; 7 bases agree with TRBD1. The CDR3 contains 15 residues. V lost 0 bases and J lost 1; bases outside the gene matches: 3. Germline loops: CDR1 SGHRS, CDR2 YFSETQ. CDR3 nucleotides: TGCGCCAGCAGCTTGGGAGGACAGGCGAACACTGAAGCTTTCTTT. It codes for CASSLGGQANTEAFF.

V is TRBV7-2 and J is TRBJ2-3, with 7 positions matching TRBD2. The CDR3 length is 14 residues. Trimming removed 0 bases from V and 6 bases from J; junction bases left unmatched: 3. CDR1 and CDR2 (germline): SGHTA, FQGNSA. CDR3 DNA: TGTGCCAGCAGCTTAGCGCGGGGGTTGGATACGCAGTATTTT. Its translation is CASSLARGLDTQYF.

V gene TRBV5-1 combines with J gene TRBJ1-3; TRBD1 aligns across 8 bases. The germline gives CDR1 SGHRS, CDR2 YFSETQ. This CDR3 has 14 amino acids. J was trimmed by 3 bases and V by 3 bases; bases with no gene match: 2. The CDR3 sequence: CASSWTGFGNTIYF. DNA of the CDR3: TGCGCCAGCAGCTGGACAGGGTTTGGAAACACCATATATTTT.

The chain combines TRBV4-3 with TRBJ2-2; TRBD2 matches at 11 bases. CDR1 is LGHNA and CDR2 is YSLEER in the germline V gene. Trimming removed 4 bases from V and 3 bases from J; junction bases left unmatched: 4. The CDR3 totals 16 residues. The CDR3 DNA reads TGCGCCAGCAGCCCCCTAGCGGGGGGTGACACCGGGGAGCTGTTTTTT. Its protein is CASSPLAGGDTGELFF.

This chain joins TRBV7-9 and TRBJ2-2; D gene unclear. V was cut by 5 bases and J by 6 bases, with 13 bases left in between. The CDR3 extends over 14 amino acids. CDR1 SEHNR and CDR2 FQNEAQ come from the germline V gene (reference sequence). The CDR3 nucleotides are TGTGCCAGCAGCCTCGGCCCTGGATCCGGGGAGCTGTTTTTT. Amino acids: CASSLGPGSGELFF.

CDR3 sequence: CAIRAAYNEQFF. The CDR3 DNA follows: TGTGCCATCCGGGCCGCCTACAATGAGCAGTTCTTC. V is TRBV28 and J is TRBJ2-1; D is uncertain. The CDR3 length is 12 residues. Germline V lookup: CDR1 MDHEN, CDR2 SYDVKM. V dropped 10 bases and J dropped 2 bases, with 9 bases sitting between them. The whole variable domain, filled in from reference TRBV28 and TRBJ2-1, reads DVKVTQSSRYLVKRTGEKVFLECVQDMDHENMFWYRQDPGLGLRLIYFSYDVKMKEKGDIPEGYSVSREKKERFSLILESASTNQTSMYLCAIRAAYNEQFFGPGTRLTVL.

The V gene is TRBV4-1, the J gene TRBJ1-5; D remains ambiguous. Germline CDR1 reads MGHRA; CDR2 reads YSYEKL. V lost 1 base and J lost 1, with 11 bases in between. The CDR3 covers 16 residues. CDR3 loop: CASSQVPGTSNQPQHF. The CDR3 coding sequence is TGCGCCAGCAGCCAAGTCCCAGGAACCAGCAATCAGCCCCAGCATTTT.

This chain connects TRBV7-9 to TRBJ1-2; D may be TRBD1 (6 bases). Trimming removed 5 bases from V and 4 bases from J, with 17 bases in between. The CDR3 spans 15 residues. Germline V gene lookup returns CDR1 SEHNR and CDR2 FQNEAQ (reference sequence). The CDR3 coding sequence is TGTGCCAGCAGCCGACGGACAGCCGAAACCTATGGCTACACCTTC. It codes for CASSRRTAETYGYTF. The full variable domain, in which reference TRBV7-9 and TRBJ1-2 provide the parts outside the CDR3, is DTGVSQNPRHKITKRGQNVTFRCDPISEHNRLYWYRQTLGQGPEFLTYFQNEAQLEKSRLLSDRFSAERPKGSFSTLEIQRTEQGDSAMYLCASSRRTAETYGYTFGSGTRLTVV.

This chain uses TRBV28 with TRBJ1-2; no clear D gene. Germline loops: CDR1 MDHEN, CDR2 SYDVKM. Trimming took 4 bases from V and 0 from J, leaving 15 bases between them. The CDR3 has 16 amino acids. CDR3 region: CASSSAGVPANYGYTF. The DNA for the CDR3 is TGTGCCAGCAGTTCCGCCGGGGTCCCAGCTAACTATGGCTACACCTTC.

The V call is TRBV7-9, the J call TRBJ2-3, with 7 positions matching TRBD1. The germline gives CDR1 SEHNR, CDR2 FQNEAQ (reference sequence). This CDR3 contains 16 residues. The V and J ends lost 5 bases and 4 bases, in that order; junction bases with no gene match: 12. As DNA, the CDR3 is TGTGCCAGCAGCCAACGACAGGGATTTTACTCAGATACGCAGTATTTT. Translation gives CASSQRQGFYSDTQYF.